This TCR beta chain was sequenced for a study of control samples from healthy donors and cancer patients. The repertoire was sequenced with immunoSEQ multiplex PCR; TCRdb's copy has only in-frame clones and lacks some. The data contain about 160,000 clones, over 85% of them singletons. Germline CDR1 SQVTM, CDR2 ANQGSEA. CDR3 size: 13 residues. Trimming shortened V by 4 bases and J by 7 bases, and 16 bases separated the two germline ends. The chain combines TRBV29-1 with TRBJ1-1, with a weak D call TRBD1 (5 bases). Material for sequencing was blood. This clonotype originated in a woman aged 60-75 years in good health. The DNA of the CDR3 is TGCAGCGTTGGTCGGGGCAGGGAGGTTGAAGCTTTCTTT. As protein: CSVGRGREVEAFF.